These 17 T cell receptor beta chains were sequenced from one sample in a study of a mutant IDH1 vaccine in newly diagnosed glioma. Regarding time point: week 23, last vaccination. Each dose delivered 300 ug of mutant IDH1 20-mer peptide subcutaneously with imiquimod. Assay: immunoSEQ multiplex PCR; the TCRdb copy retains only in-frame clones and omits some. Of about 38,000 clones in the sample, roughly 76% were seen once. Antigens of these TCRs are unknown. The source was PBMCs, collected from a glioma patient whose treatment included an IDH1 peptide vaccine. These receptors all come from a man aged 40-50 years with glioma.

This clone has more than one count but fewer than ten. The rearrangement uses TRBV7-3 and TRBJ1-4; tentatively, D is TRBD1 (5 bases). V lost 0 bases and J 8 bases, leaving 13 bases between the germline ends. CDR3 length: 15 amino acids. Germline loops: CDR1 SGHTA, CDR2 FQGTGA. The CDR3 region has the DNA TGTGCCAGCAGCTTAACGGGGGAAGTAGGAGAAAAACTGTTTTTT. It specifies CASSLTGEVGEKLFF.

The CDR3 DNA is TGTGCCAGCAGTCCCCCGCTAAACGCCAAAAACATTCAGTACTTC. This translates into CASSPPLNAKNIQYF. The chain joins TRBV28 to TRBJ2-4; D ambiguous. Germline V gene data show CDR1 as MDHEN and CDR2 as SYDVKM. The CDR3 length is 15 residues. V lost 5 bases and J 1 base, leaving 12 bases between the germline ends.

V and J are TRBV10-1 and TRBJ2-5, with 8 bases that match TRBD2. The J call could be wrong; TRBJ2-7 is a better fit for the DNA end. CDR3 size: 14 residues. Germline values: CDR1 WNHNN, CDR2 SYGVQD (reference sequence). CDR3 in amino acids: CASSESGGSYEQYF. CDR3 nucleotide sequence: TGCGCCAGCAGTGAAAGCGGGGGCTCCTACGAGCAGTACTTC.

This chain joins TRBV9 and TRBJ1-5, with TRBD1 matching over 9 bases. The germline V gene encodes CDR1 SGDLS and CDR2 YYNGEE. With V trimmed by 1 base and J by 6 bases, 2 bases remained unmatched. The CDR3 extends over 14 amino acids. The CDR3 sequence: CASSVTGGGQPQHF. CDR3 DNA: TGTGCCAGCAGCGTAACAGGGGGCGGTCAGCCCCAGCATTTT.

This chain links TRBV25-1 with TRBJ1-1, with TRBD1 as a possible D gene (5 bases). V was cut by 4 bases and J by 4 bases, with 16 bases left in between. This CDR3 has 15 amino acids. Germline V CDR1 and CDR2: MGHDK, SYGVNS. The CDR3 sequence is CASSGATARVTEAFF. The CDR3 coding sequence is TGTGCCAGCAGTGGGGCGACAGCCCGGGTCACTGAAGCTTTCTTT.

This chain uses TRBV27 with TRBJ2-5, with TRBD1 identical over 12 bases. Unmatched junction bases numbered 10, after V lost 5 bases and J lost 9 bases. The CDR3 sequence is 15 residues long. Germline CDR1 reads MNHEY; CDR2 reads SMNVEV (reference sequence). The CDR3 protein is CASSPRDRGRGAQYF. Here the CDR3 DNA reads TGTGCCAGCAGTCCAAGGGACAGGGGGCGTGGGGCCCAGTACTTC.

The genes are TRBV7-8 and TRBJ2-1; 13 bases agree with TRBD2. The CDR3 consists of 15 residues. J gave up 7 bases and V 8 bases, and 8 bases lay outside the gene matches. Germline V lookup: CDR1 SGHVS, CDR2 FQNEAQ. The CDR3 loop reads CASAEGGLAGNEQFF. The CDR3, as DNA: TGTGCCAGCGCGGAGGGGGGACTAGCGGGGAATGAGCAGTTCTTC. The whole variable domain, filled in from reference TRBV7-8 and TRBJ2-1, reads GAGVSQSPRYKVAKRGQDVALRCDPISGHVSLFWYQQALGQGPEFLTYFQNEAQLDKSGLPSDRFFAERPEGSVSTLKIQRTQQEDSAVYLCASAEGGLAGNEQFFGPGTRLTVL.

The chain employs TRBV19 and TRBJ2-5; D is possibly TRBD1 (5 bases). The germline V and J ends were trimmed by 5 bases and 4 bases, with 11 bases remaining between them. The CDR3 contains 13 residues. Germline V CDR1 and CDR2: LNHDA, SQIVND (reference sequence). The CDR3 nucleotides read TGTGCCAGTAGTCCGCAGGGTACAGAGACCCAGTACTTC. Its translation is CASSPQGTETQYF.

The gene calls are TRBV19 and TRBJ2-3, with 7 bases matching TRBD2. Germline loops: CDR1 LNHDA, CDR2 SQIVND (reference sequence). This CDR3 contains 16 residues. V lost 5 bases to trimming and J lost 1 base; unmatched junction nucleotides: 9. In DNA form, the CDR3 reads TGTGCCAGTAGTTCCCGACTAGCCGCCGGCACAGATACGCAGTATTTT. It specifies CASSSRLAAGTDTQYF.

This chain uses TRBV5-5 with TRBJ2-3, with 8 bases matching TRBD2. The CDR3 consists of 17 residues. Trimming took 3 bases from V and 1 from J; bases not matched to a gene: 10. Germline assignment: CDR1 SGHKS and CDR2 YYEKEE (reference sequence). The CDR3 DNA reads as TGTGCCAGCAGCTCCGGATTGAATAGCGGGGGCACAGATACGCAGTATTTT. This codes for CASSSGLNSGGTDTQYF. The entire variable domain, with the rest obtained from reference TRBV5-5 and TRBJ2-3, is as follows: DAGVTQSPTHLIKTRGQQVTLRCSPISGHKSVSWYQQVLGQGPQFIFQYYEKEERGRGNFPDRFSARQFPNYSSELNVNALLLGDSALYLCASSSGLNSGGTDTQYFGPGTRLTVL.

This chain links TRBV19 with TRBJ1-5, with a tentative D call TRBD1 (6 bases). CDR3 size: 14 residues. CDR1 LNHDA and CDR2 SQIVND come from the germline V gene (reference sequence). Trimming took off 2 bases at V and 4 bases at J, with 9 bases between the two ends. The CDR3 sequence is CASSIQGLNQPQHF. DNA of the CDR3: TGTGCCAGTAGTATACAGGGGCTGAATCAGCCCCAGCATTTT. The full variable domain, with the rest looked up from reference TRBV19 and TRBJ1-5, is DGGITQSPKYLFRKEGQNVTLSCEQNLNHDAMYWYRQDPGQGLRLIYYSQIVNDFQKGDIAEGYSVSREKKESFPLTVTSAQKNPTAFYLCASSIQGLNQPQHFGDGTRLSIL.

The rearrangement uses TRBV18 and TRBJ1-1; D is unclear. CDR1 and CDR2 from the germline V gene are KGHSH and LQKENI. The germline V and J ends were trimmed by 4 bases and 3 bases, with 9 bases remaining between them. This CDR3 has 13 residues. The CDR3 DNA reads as TGTGCCAGCTCACTGGGTGGGGACACTGAAGCTTTCTTT. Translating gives CASSLGGDTEAFF.

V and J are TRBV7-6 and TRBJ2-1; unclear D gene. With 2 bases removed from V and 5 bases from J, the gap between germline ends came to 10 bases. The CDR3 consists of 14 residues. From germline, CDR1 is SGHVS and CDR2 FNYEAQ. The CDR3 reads CASSLKKSDNEQFF. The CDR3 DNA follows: TGTGCCAGCAGCTTAAAAAAGTCGGACAATGAGCAGTTCTTC.

The CDR3 sequence is CASSFILGEQYF. The CDR3 nucleotides are TGTGCCAGCAGCTTTATTCTAGGCGAGCAGTACTTC. The genes are TRBV5-6 and TRBJ2-7; D is undetermined. This CDR3 is built from 12 residues. Trimming cost V 2 bases and J 6 bases, with 9 bases left between them. CDR1 and CDR2 from the germline V gene are SGHDT and YYEEEE.

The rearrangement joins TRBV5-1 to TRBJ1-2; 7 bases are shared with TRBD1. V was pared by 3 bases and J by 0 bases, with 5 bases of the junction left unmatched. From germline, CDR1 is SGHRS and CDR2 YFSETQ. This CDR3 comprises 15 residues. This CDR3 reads CASSWGQSTNYGYTF. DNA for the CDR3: TGCGCCAGCAGCTGGGGACAGAGCACTAACTATGGCTACACCTTC.

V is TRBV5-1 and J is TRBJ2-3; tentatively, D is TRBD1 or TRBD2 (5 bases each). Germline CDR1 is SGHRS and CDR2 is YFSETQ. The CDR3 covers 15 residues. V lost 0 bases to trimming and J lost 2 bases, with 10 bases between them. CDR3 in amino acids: CASSLAGRTTDTQYF. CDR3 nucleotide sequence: TGCGCCAGCAGCTTGGCGGGGCGGACCACAGATACGCAGTATTTT.

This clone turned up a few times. The CDR3 sequence: CASSEIREQYF. CDR3 nucleotides: TGTGCCAGCAGCGAAATTCGCGAGCAGTACTTC. J is TRBJ2-7 and V is TRBV7-2; D not certain. Trimming removed 5 bases at V and 6 bases at J, with 8 bases between. Germline-derived CDR1 and CDR2 are SGHTA and FQGNSA. The CDR3 loop spans 11 amino acids. The full variable domain, completed using reference TRBV7-2 and TRBJ2-7, is GAGVSQSPSNKVTEKGKDVELRCDPISGHTALYWYRQSLGQGLEFLIYFQGNSAPDKSGLPSDRFSAERTGGSVSTLTIQRTQQEDSAVYLCASSEIREQYFGPGTRLTVT.